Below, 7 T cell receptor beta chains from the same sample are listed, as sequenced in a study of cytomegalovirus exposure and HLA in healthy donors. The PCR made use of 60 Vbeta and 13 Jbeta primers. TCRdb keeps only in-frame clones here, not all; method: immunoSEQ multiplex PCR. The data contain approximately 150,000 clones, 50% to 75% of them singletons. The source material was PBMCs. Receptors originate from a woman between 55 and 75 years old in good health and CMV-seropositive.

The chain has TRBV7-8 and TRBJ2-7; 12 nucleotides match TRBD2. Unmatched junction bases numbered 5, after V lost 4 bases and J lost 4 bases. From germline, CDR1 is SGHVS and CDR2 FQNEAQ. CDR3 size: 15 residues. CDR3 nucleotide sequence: TGTGCCAGCAGCTCGCTAGCGGGAGGGATATACGAGCAGTACTTC. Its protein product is CASSSLAGGIYEQYF.

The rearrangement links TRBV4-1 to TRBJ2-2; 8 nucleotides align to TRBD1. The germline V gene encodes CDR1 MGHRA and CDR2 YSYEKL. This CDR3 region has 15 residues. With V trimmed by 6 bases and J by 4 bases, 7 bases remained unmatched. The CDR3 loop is CASRPRQGPTGELFF. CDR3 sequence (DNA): TGCGCCAGCAGACCTAGACAGGGGCCCACCGGGGAGCTGTTTTTT.

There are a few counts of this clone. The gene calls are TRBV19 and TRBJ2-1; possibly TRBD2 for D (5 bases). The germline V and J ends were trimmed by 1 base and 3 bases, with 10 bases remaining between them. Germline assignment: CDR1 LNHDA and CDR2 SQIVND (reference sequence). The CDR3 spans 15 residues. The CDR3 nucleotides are TGTGCCAGTAGTATAGTTCCGACTAACTACAATGAGCAGTTCTTC. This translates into CASSIVPTNYNEQFF.

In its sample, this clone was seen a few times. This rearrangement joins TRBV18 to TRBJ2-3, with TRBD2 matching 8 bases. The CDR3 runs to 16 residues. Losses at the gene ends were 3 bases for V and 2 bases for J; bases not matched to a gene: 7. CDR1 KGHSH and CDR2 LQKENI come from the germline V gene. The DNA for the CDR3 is TGTGCCAGCTCACCGAATGTAGCGGGGCTCACAGATACGCAGTATTTT. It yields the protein CASSPNVAGLTDTQYF.

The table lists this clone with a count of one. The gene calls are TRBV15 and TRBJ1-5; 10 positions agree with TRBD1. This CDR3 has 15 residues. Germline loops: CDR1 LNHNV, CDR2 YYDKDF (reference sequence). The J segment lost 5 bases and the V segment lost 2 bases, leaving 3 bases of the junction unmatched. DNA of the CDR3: TGTGCCACCAGCAGAACCGACAGGGGGCATCAGCCCCAGCATTTT. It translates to CATSRTDRGHQPQHF.

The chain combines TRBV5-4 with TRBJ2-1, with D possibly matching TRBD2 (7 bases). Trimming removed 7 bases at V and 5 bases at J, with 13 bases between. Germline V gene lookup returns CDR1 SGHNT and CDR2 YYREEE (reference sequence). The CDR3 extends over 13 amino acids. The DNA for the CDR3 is TGTGCCAGCCAAGCGGGACAAAACAATGAGCAGTTCTTC. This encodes CASQAGQNNEQFF.

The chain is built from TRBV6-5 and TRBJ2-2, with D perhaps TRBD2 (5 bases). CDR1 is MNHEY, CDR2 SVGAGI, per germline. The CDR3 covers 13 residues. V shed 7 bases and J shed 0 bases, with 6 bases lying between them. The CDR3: CASISANTGELFF. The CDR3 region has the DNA TGTGCCAGCATTAGCGCGAACACCGGGGAGCTGTTTTTT.